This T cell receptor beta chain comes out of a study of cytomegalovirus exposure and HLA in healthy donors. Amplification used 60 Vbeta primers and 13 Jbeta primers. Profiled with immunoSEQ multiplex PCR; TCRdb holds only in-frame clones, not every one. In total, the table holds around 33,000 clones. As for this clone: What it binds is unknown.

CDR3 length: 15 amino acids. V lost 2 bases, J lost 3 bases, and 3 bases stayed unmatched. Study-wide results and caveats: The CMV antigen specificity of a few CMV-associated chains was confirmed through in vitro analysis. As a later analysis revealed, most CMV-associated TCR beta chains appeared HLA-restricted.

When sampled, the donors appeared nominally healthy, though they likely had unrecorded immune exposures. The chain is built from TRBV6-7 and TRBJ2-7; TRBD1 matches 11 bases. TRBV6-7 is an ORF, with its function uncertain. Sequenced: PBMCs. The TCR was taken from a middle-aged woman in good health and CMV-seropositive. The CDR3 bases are TGTGCCAGCAGTTACGGGGGACAGGGGGACTACGAGCAGTACTTC. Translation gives CASSYGGQGDYEQYF.